The TCR beta chain described here comes from a study of CD8 T cells in Susac syndrome. It was with random hexamers that 0.5 to 1 ug RNA was reverse transcribed. Via MiXCR, TCRdb re-called the immunoSEQ multiplex PCR reads, giving one row per CDR3 protein. There are 150,000 or so distinct CDR3 sequences in the sample; 93% occur only once, and just over 0.13% lies in the top ten. The CDR3 spans 16 residues. In germline, CDR1 is SGHAT, CDR2 FQNNGV. Trimming removed 3 bases from V and 5 bases from J, with 20 bases in between. The TCR comes from a human donor in good health. The chain recombines TRBV11-2 with TRBJ2-7; a weak D match, TRBD1 (6 bases). The specimen was CD4+ T cells from PBMCs. The CDR3, as DNA: TGTGCCAGCAGCTTTTGGCAGGGGTTCTGGGTGGACGAGCAGTACTTC. Its translation: CASSFWQGFWVDEQYF.